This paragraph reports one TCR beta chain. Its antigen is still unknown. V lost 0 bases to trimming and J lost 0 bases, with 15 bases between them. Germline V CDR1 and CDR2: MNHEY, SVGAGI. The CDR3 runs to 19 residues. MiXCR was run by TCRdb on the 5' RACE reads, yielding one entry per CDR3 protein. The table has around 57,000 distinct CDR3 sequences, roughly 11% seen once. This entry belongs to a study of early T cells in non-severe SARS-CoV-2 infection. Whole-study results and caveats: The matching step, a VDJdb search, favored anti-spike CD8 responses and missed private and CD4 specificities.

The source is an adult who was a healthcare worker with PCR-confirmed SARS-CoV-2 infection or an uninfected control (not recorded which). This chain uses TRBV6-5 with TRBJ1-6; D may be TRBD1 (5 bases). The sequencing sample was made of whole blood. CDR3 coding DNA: TGTGCCAGCAGTTACTCCCCCCCGGGGCCGAGCTCCTATAATTCACCCCTCCACTTT. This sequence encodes CASSYSPPGPSSYNSPLHF.